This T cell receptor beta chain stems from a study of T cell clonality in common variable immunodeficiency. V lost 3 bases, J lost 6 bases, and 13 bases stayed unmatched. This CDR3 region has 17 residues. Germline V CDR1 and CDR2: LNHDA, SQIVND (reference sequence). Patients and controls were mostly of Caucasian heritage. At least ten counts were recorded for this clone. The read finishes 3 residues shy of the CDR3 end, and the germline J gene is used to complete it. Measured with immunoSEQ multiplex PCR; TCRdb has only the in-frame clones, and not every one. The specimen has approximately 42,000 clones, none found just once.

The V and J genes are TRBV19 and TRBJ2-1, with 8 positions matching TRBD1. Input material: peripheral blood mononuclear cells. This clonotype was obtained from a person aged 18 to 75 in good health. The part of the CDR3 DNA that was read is TGTGCCAGTAGTATCACCCCTAGACAGGGGTGGATCAATGAG. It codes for CASSITPRQGWINE. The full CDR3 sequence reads CASSITPRQGWINEQFF.